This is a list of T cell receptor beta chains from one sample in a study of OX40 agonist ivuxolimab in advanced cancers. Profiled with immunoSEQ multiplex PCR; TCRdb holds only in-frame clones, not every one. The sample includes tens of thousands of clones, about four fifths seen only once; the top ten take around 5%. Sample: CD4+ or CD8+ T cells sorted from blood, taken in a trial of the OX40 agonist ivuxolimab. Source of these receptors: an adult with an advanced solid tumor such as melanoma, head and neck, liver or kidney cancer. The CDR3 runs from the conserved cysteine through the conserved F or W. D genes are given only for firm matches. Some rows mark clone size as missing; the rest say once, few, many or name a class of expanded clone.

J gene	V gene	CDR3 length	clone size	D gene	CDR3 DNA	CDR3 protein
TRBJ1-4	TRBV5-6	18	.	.	TGTGCCAGCAGCCGCGCCGGGACAACTACCGGTGTTAAAGGAAAACTGTTTTTT	CASSRAGTTTGVKGKLFF
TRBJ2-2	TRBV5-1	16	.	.	TGCGCCAGCAGCTTGGATGGGGGCGGGTATACCGGGGAGCTGTTTTTT	CASSLDGGGYTGELFF
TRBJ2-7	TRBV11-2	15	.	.	TGTGCCAGCAGCTTAGGGACGAGCCCCTCCTACGAGCAGTACTTC	CASSLGTSPSYEQYF
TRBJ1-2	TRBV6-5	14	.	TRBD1	TGTGCCAGCAGGGTAGGACAGGGGAATCGTGGCTACACCTTC	CASRVGQGNRGYTF
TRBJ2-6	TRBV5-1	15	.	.	TGCGCCAGCAGCTTGGATTCCTCTGGGGCCAACGTCCTGACTTTC	CASSLDSSGANVLTF
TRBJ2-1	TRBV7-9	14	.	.	TGTGCCAGCAGCTTAGCGTTTCAGTCTAATGAGCAGTTCTTC	CASSLAFQSNEQFF
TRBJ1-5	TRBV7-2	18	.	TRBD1	TGTGCCAGCAGCTCCCGGGACAGGGGTGGGTTGGACAATCAGCCCCAGCATTTT	CASSSRDRGGLDNQPQHF
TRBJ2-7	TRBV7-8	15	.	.	TGTGCCAGCAGCTTAGAGTCTGTAGGGGGGGTCGAGCAGTACTTC	CASSLESVGGVEQYF
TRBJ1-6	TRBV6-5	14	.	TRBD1	TGTGCCAGCAGTTACGAGGGGGCAAATTCACCCCTCCACTTT	CASSYEGANSPLHF
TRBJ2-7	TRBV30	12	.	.	TGTGCCTGGAGTGTACAGGGACACGAGCAGTACTTC	CAWSVQGHEQYF
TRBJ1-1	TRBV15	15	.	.	TGTGCCACCAGCGCAGAGAGCTACAGGAACACTGAAGCTTTCTTT	CATSAESYRNTEAFF
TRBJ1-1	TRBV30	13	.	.	TGTGCCTGGAGTGAATACCAGAACACTGAAGCTTTCTTT	CAWSEYQNTEAFF
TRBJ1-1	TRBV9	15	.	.	TGTGCCAGCAGCGTAGGTCCGGTAGCGAACACTGAAGCTTTCTTT	CASSVGPVANTEAFF
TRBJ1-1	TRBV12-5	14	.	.	TGTGCTAGTGCGGGTGGACCGACGAACACTGAAGCTTTCTTT	CASAGGPTNTEAFF
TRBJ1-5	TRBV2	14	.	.	TGTGCCAGCAGTGGATCTATAAGCAATCAGCCCCAGCATTTT	CASSGSISNQPQHF
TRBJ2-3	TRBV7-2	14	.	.	TGTGCCAGCAGCTTACAGGGTAGCACAGATACGCAGTATTTT	CASSLQGSTDTQYF
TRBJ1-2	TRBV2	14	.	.	TGTGCCAGCAGGGGGACGGGCAGGGCTCATGGCTACACCTTC	CASRGTGRAHGYTF
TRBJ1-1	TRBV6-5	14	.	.	TGTGCCAGCAGACAAACAGACAGCCAGGCTGAAGCTTTCTTT	CASRQTDSQAEAFF
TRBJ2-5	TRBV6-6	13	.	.	TGTGCCAGCAGTAGGGCCGAACAAGAGACCCAGTACTTC	CASSRAEQETQYF
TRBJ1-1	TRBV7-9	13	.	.	TGTGCCAGCAGCTTAGCCCCTCGCCATGGAGCTTTCTTT	CASSLAPRHGAFF
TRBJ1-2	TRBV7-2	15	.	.	TGTGCCAGCAGGAGGGGGTCAGGGATCCACTATGGCTACACCTTC	CASRRGSGIHYGYTF
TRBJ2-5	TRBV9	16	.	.	TGTGCCAGCAGCGTAGCGGCAGATCCAAGTTGGGAGACCCAGTACTTC	CASSVAADPSWETQYF
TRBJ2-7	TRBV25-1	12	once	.	TGTGCCAGCGGGACATACCCCTACGAGCAGTACTTC	CASGTYPYEQYF
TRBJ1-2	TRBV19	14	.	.	TGTGCCAGCCAAGGGACCTCCTCTAACTATGGCTACACCTTC	CASQGTSSNYGYTF
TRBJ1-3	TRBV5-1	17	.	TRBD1	TGCGCCAGCAGCCTCGGGACAGGTCCTAGCTCTGGAAACACCATATATTTT	CASSLGTGPSSGNTIYF
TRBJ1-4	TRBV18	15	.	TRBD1	TGTGCCAGCTCACCTCGGACAGGGGTAGGAGAAAAACTGTTTTTT	CASSPRTGVGEKLFF
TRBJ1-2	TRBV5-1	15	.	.	TGCGCCAGCAGCTTGGCGGCAGGGACTAACTATGGCTACACCTTC	CASSLAAGTNYGYTF
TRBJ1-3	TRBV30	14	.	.	TGTGCCTGGTACTCCAGGAGCTCTGGAAACACCATATATTTT	CAWYSRSSGNTIYF
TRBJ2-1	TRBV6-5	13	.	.	TGTGCCAGCTCTCTGAGCTCCTACAATGAGCAGTTCTTC	CASSLSSYNEQFF
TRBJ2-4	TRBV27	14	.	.	TGTGCCAGCAGAATAGGCGTCGGAGGAGGCATTCAGTACTTC	CASRIGVGGGIQYF
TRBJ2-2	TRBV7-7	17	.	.	TGTGCTAGCAGCTTACGTAGCTCCACGGCGGGTACCGGGGAGCTGTTTTTT	CASSLRSSTAGTGELFF
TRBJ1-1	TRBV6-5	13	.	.	TGTGCCAGCAGTTACCTAAAGAACACTGAAGCTTTCTTT	CASSYLKNTEAFF
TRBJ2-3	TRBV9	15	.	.	TGTGCCAGCAGCGTAACAGCGACGGGCACAGATACGCAGTATTTT	CASSVTATGTDTQYF
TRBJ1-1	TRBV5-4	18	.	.	TGTGCCAGCAGCTTTGAGGATACCATCGGGCTAATGAACACTGAAGCTTTCTTT	CASSFEDTIGLMNTEAFF
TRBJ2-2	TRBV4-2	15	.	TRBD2	TGTGCCAGCAGGGCGGGAGGGCTACGAACCGGGGAGCTGTTTTTT	CASRAGGLRTGELFF
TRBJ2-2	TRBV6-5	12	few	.	TGTGCCAGCAGCCCACACGCCGGGGAGCTGTTTTTT	CASSPHAGELFF
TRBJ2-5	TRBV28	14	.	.	TGTGCCAGCAGTCGAGGACAGAGAAGAGAGACCCAGTACTTC	CASSRGQRRETQYF
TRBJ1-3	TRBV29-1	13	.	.	TGCAGCGTTGTACACCAAGGTGGAAACACCATATATTTT	CSVVHQGGNTIYF